One and the same sample provided the 25 T cell receptor beta chains below, sequenced in a study of regulatory T cells in long-lasting Graves disease. Described time point: newly diagnosed GD, antithyroid drugs for less than 3 months. Preparation of the TCR library used RNA extracted from PBMCs. HTBI primers from iRepertoire and Arm-PCR of CDR3 regions yielded the TCR beta libraries. In TCRdb, the multiplex PCR reads were re-called with MiXCR into one record per CDR3 protein. The table includes 500,000 or so distinct CDR3 sequences, about 14% detected once. The sample was also reused in another study, on T cells in Graves' hyperthyroidism and ophthalmopathy.

The sample in question was peripheral blood mononuclear cells (PBMCs), obtained at new diagnosis, from a patient treated with antithyroid drugs. These receptors were obtained from a woman aged 45-65 years with Graves disease.

Concerning this clonotype itself: With a much larger clone just one base away, this may be a read error. The chain is built from TRBV5-1 and TRBJ2-1; 10 bases line up with TRBD2. Germline V gene lookup returns CDR1 SGHRS and CDR2 YFSETQ. CDR3 length equals 15 residues. The V gene end was trimmed by 2 bases and the J gene end by 8 bases; junction bases not matched to a gene: 7. In nucleotides, the CDR3 is TGCGCCAGCAGCTTTGTACTAGCGGGAAACGATGAGCAGTTCTTC. This encodes CASSFVLAGNDEQFF.

This clonotype has ten or more counts. This chain joins TRBV5-1 and TRBJ2-3; 7 nucleotides line up with TRBD2. J gave up 3 bases and V 5 bases, and 12 bases lay outside the gene matches. Per germline, CDR1 SGHRS and CDR2 YFSETQ. The CDR3 runs 16 residues. Written as DNA, the CDR3 is TGCGCCAGCAGACCGGGAGGAGGGACCATGACAGATACGCAGTATTTT. It encodes CASRPGGGTMTDTQYF. Looking up the rest from reference TRBV5-1 and TRBJ2-3 gives the full variable domain: KAGVTQTPRYLIKTRGQQVTLSCSPISGHRSVSWYQQTPGQGLQFLFEYFSETQRNKGNFPGRFSGRQFSNSRSEMNVSTLELGDSALYLCASRPGGGTMTDTQYFGPGTRLTVL.

Many counts were recorded for this clonotype. The V call is TRBV28, the J call TRBJ1-5, with D possibly being TRBD1 (6 bases). From germline, CDR1 is MDHEN and CDR2 SYDVKM. The CDR3 contains 17 residues. Trimming cost V 5 bases and J 0 bases, with 17 bases left between them. The DNA of the CDR3 is TGTGCCAGCAGTCCGGGGCGGAGGGGGAATAGCAATCAGCCCCAGCATTTT. Encoded protein: CASSPGRRGNSNQPQHF.

This clonotype was recorded many times. This chain links TRBV28 with TRBJ2-7; D is uncertain. Germline loops: CDR1 MDHEN, CDR2 SYDVKM. The CDR3 has 13 residues. Trimming pared 6 bases from V and 2 bases from J, leaving 11 bases between. The CDR3 here is CASRFAETYEQYF. CDR3 coding DNA: TGTGCCAGCAGGTTTGCAGAAACCTACGAGCAGTACTTC.

The rearrangement links TRBV29-1 to TRBJ1-2; 7 nucleotides line up with TRBD1. CDR3 length: 13 amino acids. The J segment lost 5 bases and the V segment lost 4 bases, leaving 7 bases of the junction unmatched. Germline V gene data show CDR1 as SQVTM and CDR2 as ANQGSEA. CDR3 in DNA: TGCAGCGTTGTAGCGACAGGGAGGTATGGCTACACCTTC. Its protein product is CSVVATGRYGYTF.

In its sample, this clonotype was seen many times. The chain employs TRBV20-1 and TRBJ1-1; no clear D. V was pared by 0 bases and J by 5 bases, with 13 bases between. The germline CDR1 and CDR2 sequences are DFQATT and SNEGSKA (reference sequence). This CDR3 region has 14 residues. The DNA for the CDR3 is TGCAGTGCTAGAGATGTTGGGGTTCGGACTGAAGCTTTCTTT. This gives the protein CSARDVGVRTEAFF.

At least ten counts were recorded for this clonotype. The rearrangement uses TRBV6-1 and TRBJ1-4; D perhaps matches TRBD1 (5 bases). Germline lookup yields CDR1 MNHNS and CDR2 SASEGT. The CDR3 is 17 amino acids. Trimming removed 2 bases from V and 1 base from J, with 14 bases in between. The CDR3 loop reads CASSEPQGSLTNEKLFF. CDR3 sequence (DNA): TGTGCCAGCAGTGAACCGCAGGGCAGCCTAACTAATGAAAAACTGTTTTTT.

This clonotype was found many times. The chain couples TRBV5-1 to TRBJ2-2, with 8 bases identical to TRBD1. This CDR3 spans 15 amino acids. V dropped 4 bases and J dropped 0; count of bases not matched to a gene: 2. Per germline, CDR1 SGHRS and CDR2 YFSETQ. CDR3 in amino acids: CASSPGQANTGELFF. CDR3 in DNA: TGCGCCAGCAGCCCGGGACAGGCGAACACCGGGGAGCTGTTTTTT.

This clonotype showed up many times. The chain is built from TRBV12-3 or TRBV12-4 and TRBJ1-4; tentative D call: TRBD1 (6 bases). V shed 2 bases and J shed 7 bases, with 11 bases lying between them. The CDR3 totals 14 residues. This CDR3 reads CASSLKGGSEKLFF. The CDR3 coding sequence is TGTGCCAGCAGTTTAAAGGGGGGGAGTGAAAAACTGTTTTTT.

This clonotype was seen at least ten times. This chain links TRBV11-3 with TRBJ2-3; D might be TRBD2 (5 bases). This CDR3 spans 15 amino acids. V was shortened by 5 bases and J by 2 bases, with 14 bases between the two germline ends. In germline, CDR1 is SGHNT, CDR2 YENEEA. The CDR3 region has the DNA TGTGCCAGCAGCCCGACTACCACCACCACAGATACGCAGTATTTT. Amino acids: CASSPTTTTTDTQYF.

This clonotype has at least ten counts. The V call is TRBV30, the J call TRBJ1-1; D perhaps matches TRBD1 (5 bases). Germline V CDR1 and CDR2: GTSNPN, SVGIG (reference sequence). The ends were cut back, 4 bases at V and 7 bases at J, with 10 bases in the middle. This CDR3 has 11 residues. Here the CDR3 reads CAWTSGREAFF. Here the CDR3 DNA reads TGTGCCTGGACCTCAGGGCGTGAAGCTTTCTTT.

This clonotype was detected many times. J is TRBJ1-2 and V is TRBV5-1; a weak D match, TRBD1 (6 bases). Trimming cost V 2 bases and J 3 bases, with 17 bases left between them. This CDR3 has 16 amino acids. Per the germline V gene, CDR1 is SGHRS and CDR2 is YFSETQ. CDR3 nucleotide sequence: TGCGCCAGCAGCTTTGCCGTCAGGGGACTTGACTATGGCTACACCTTC. Translating it yields CASSFAVRGLDYGYTF.

A word on this clonotype: No conserved phenylalanine or tryptophan is present at the end of the CDR3, so a read error is the likely explanation. The chain recombines TRBV19 with TRBJ2-7; weak D call: TRBD1 (6 bases). The V gene lost 3 bases and the J gene lost 2 bases, with 11 bases spanning the gap. The CDR3 is 14 residues long. The V gene's germline CDR1 is LNHDA and CDR2 SQIVND (reference sequence). CDR3 in amino acids: CASSMLDRTYEQYS. The CDR3 DNA follows: TGTGCCAGTAGTATGTTGGACAGAACCTACGAGCAGTACTCC.

The genes are TRBV6-1 and TRBJ1-5; perhaps TRBD1 as D (5 bases). Per the germline V gene, CDR1 is MNHNS and CDR2 is SASEGT. CDR3 length equals 16 residues. Trimming left V 8 bases short and J 0 bases short, with 17 bases between. CDR3 coding DNA: TGTGCCAGCGGGGGGGGGTACGGATATAGCAATCAGCCCCAGCATTTT. Translated: CASGGGYGYSNQPQHF.

This clonotype has a count of ten or more. The chain is built from TRBV5-1 and TRBJ2-5, with D perhaps TRBD2 (6 bases). In germline, CDR1 is SGHRS, CDR2 YFSETQ. Trimming removed 0 bases at V and 1 base at J, with 10 bases between. The CDR3 sequence is 15 residues long. CDR3 protein: CASSLDWRGQETQYF. The CDR3 bases are TGCGCCAGCAGCTTGGACTGGCGGGGCCAAGAGACCCAGTACTTC.

This clonotype was detected ten times or more. This chain connects TRBV28 to TRBJ2-7; maybe TRBD1 (6 bases). With 3 bases removed from V and 3 bases from J, the gap between germline ends came to 12 bases. CDR3 length: 14 residues. Germline-derived CDR1 and CDR2 are MDHEN and SYDVKM. CDR3 sequence: CASSFQTGIYEQYF. The CDR3, as DNA: TGTGCCAGCAGTTTTCAAACAGGGATCTACGAGCAGTACTTC.

Note on this clonotype: Given a much more abundant clone one base away, this may be a read error. The V gene is TRBV5-4, the J gene TRBJ1-2; a weak D match, TRBD1 (5 bases). Looked up from germline, CDR1 is SGHNT and CDR2 is YYREEE (reference sequence). The CDR3 extends over 13 amino acids. The CDR3 DNA sequence: TGTGCCTGCAGCCTCGACAGAGAATATGGCTACACCTTC. Its protein product is CACSLDREYGYTF. Variable domain in full (rest from reference TRBV5-4 and TRBJ1-2): ETGVTQSPTHLIKTRGQQVTLRCSSQSGHNTVSWYQQALGQGPQFIFQYYREEENGRGNFPPRFSGLQFPNYSSELNVNALELDDSALYLCACSLDREYGYTFGSGTRLTVV.

Of note for this clonotype: The junction and the germline gene differ at one end; a read error may be behind it. The genes are TRBV5-4 and TRBJ2-3; the match to TRBD2 covers 16 bases. The CDR3 extends over 16 amino acids. CDR1 is SGHNT, CDR2 YYREEE, per germline (reference sequence). The CDR3 region is CAGSLGLAGGPDTQYF. The CDR3 coding sequence is TGTGCCGGCAGCTTGGGACTAGCGGGAGGGCCGGATACGCAGTATTTT.

This clonotype has just a few counts. The V gene is TRBV19, the J gene TRBJ2-4; D may be TRBD2 (6 bases). Germline assignment: CDR1 LNHDA and CDR2 SQIVND (reference sequence). Trimming stripped 5 bases from V and 6 bases from J, with 14 bases between. The CDR3 runs 14 residues. The DNA for the CDR3 is TGTGCCAGTAGTCCTCGGGGGAGAGGAAACATTCAGTACTTC. It yields the protein CASSPRGRGNIQYF.

In its sample, this clonotype was seen many times. The rearrangement joins TRBV24-1 to TRBJ2-1; 15 nucleotides match TRBD2. V dropped 5 bases and J dropped 8; count of bases not matched to a gene: 9. The germline CDR1 and CDR2 sequences are KGHDR and SFDVKD. The CDR3 contains 17 residues. Here the CDR3 DNA reads TGTGCCACCAGTGGCGGACTAGCGGGAGGGCCGGGGCATGAGCAGTTCTTC. Translated: CATSGGLAGGPGHEQFF.

This clonotype was seen a few times. A much larger clone lies a single base off, so this may be a read error. This sequence joins TRBV27 and TRBJ2-7; maybe TRBD1 (5 bases). This CDR3 contains 13 residues. In germline, CDR1 is MNHEY, CDR2 SMNVEV (reference sequence). CDR3 sequence reads: CTSSLGRAYEQYF. The CDR3 DNA reads as TGTACCAGCAGTTTGGGCAGGGCTTACGAGCAGTACTTC.

This clonotype was seen at least ten times. CDR3 amino acids: CSVETHRGYEQYF. The CDR3 region has the DNA TGCAGCGTTGAAACTCACCGAGGGTACGAGCAGTACTTC. The chain links TRBV29-1 to TRBJ2-7, with D perhaps TRBD2 (5 bases). The V and J ends lost 2 bases and 4 bases respectively, with 12 bases between them. The CDR3 totals 13 residues. CDR1 SQVTM and CDR2 ANQGSEA come from the germline V gene.

This clonotype was counted at least ten times. The chain recombines TRBV10-3 with TRBJ2-6; D perhaps matches TRBD1 (5 bases). CDR3 length: 15 residues. Germline V CDR1 and CDR2: ENHRY, SYGVKD. V lost 2 bases and J 1 base, leaving 6 bases between the germline ends. The CDR3 region is CAISEDRSGANVLTF. The CDR3, as DNA: TGTGCCATCAGTGAGGACAGATCTGGGGCCAACGTCCTGACTTTC.

This clonotype has a count of ten or more. The gene calls are TRBV20-1 and TRBJ2-1; 10 bases fit TRBD1. CDR1 and CDR2 from the germline V gene are DFQATT and SNEGSKA (reference sequence). The CDR3 contains 16 residues. V dropped 6 bases and J dropped 2; count of bases not matched to a gene: 10. The CDR3 region has the DNA TGCAGTGCGCTGCCCAGGGACAGGGGCCCCTACAATGAGCAGTTCTTC. Its translation is CSALPRDRGPYNEQFF.

This clonotype occurred once. Being one base from a much bigger clone, this may be a read error. This chain joins TRBV7-8 and TRBJ2-1; a possible D gene is TRBD2 (5 bases). The CDR3 runs to 17 residues. The V gene's germline CDR1 is SGHVS and CDR2 FQNEAQ. The CDR3 sequence: CTSSFPQAASSYNEQFF. Here the CDR3 DNA reads TGTACCAGCAGCTTTCCCCAAGCGGCGAGCTCCTACAATGAGCAGTTCTTC.